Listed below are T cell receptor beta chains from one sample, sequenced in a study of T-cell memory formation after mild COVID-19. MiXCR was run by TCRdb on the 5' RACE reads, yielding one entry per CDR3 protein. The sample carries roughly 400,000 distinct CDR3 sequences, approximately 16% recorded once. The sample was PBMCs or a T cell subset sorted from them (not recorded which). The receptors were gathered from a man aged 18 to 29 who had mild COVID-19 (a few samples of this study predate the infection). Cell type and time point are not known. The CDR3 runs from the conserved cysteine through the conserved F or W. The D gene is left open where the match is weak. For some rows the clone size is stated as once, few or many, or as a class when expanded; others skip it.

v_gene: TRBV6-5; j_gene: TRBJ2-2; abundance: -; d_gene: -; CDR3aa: CAGRSGTTNTGELFF; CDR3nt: TGTGCCGGCAGATCAGGGACCACGAACACCGGGGAGCTGTTTTTT
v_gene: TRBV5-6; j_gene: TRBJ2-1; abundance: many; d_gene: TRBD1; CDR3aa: CASSLKDRVTNEQFF; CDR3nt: TGTGCCAGCAGCTTGAAGGACAGGGTCACCAATGAGCAGTTCTTC
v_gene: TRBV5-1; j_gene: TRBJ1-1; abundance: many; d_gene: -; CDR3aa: CASSLFDMNTEAFF; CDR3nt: TGCGCCAGCAGCTTGTTCGATATGAACACTGAAGCTTTCTTT
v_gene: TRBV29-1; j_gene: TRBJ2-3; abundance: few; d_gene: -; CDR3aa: CSVPWASRTDTQYF; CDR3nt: TGCAGCGTTCCTTGGGCTTCGAGGACAGATACGCAGTATTTT
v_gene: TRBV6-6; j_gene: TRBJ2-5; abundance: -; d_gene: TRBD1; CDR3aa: CASRAGGSGTETQYF; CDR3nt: TGTGCCAGCAGGGCAGGGGGCTCGGGTACTGAGACCCAGTACTTC
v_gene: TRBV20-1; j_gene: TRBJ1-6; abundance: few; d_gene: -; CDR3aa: CSARGRNSYNSPLHF; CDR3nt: TGCAGTGCTAGGGGCAGGAACTCCTATAATTCACCCCTCCACTTT
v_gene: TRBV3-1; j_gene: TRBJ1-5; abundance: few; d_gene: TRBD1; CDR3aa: CASSQAGGGADQPQHF; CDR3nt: TGTGCCAGCAGCCAAGCTGGAGGGGGCGCCGATCAGCCCCAGCATTTT
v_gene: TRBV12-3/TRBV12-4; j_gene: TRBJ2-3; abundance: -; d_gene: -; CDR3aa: CASNFPGRDTQYF; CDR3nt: TGTGCCAGCAATTTTCCGGGGCGGGATACGCAGTATTTT
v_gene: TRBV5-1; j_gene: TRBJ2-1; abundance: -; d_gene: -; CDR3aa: CASSFEGLGNNEQFF; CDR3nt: TGCGCCAGCAGCTTTGAGGGTCTTGGGAACAATGAGCAGTTCTTC
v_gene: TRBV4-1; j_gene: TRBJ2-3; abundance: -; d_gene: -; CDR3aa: CASSFSYVPQGTDTQYF; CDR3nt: TGCGCCAGCAGCTTCTCCTACGTCCCCCAAGGCACAGATACGCAGTATTTT
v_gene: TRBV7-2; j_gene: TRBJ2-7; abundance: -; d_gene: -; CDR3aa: CASSSEVGEQYF; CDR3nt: TGTGCCAGCAGCTCGGAAGTGGGCGAGCAGTACTTC
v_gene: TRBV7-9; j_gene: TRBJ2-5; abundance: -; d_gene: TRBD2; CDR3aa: CASSWGRSGGPFPRETQYF; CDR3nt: TGTGCCAGCAGCTGGGGTCGAAGCGGGGGTCCTTTCCCGCGAGAGACCCAGTACTTC
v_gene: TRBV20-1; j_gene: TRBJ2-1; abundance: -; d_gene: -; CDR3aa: CSASPQAEQFF; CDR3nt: TGCAGTGCCTCCCCCCAGGCGGAGCAGTTCTTC
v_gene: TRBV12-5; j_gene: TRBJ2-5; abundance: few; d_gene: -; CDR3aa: CASVPFRSAIQETQYF; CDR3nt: TGTGCTAGTGTACCCTTCCGGAGCGCCATTCAAGAGACCCAGTACTTC
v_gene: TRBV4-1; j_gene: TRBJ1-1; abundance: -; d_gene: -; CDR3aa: CASSQEWRENTEAFF; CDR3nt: TGCGCCAGCAGCCAAGAGTGGAGGGAGAACACTGAAGCTTTCTTT
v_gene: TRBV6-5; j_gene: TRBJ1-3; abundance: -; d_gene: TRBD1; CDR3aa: CASSADTGDQKNTIYF; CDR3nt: TGTGCCAGCAGTGCCGACACAGGGGATCAAAAAAACACCATATATTTT
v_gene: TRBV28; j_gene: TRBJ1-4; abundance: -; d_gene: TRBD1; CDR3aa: CASSGLTGTGFSVEKLFF; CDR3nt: TGTGCCAGCAGTGGCCTGACCGGGACAGGGTTTTCGGTCGAAAAACTGTTTTTT
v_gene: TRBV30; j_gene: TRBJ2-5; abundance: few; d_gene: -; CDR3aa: CAWTATGGRGETQYF; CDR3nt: TGTGCCTGGACGGCCACAGGGGGGAGGGGAGAGACCCAGTACTTC
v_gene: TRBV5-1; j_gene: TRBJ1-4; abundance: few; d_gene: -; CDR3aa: CASSLATGGGEKLFF; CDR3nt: TGCGCCAGCAGCTTGGCCACCGGGGGCGGCGAAAAACTGTTTTTT
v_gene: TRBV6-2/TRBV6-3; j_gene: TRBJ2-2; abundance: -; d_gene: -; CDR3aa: CASSGGDTNTGELFF; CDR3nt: TGTGCCAGCAGTGGTGGTGACACCAACACCGGGGAGCTGTTTTTT
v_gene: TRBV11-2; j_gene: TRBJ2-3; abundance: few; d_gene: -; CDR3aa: CASSPGWGDTDTQYF; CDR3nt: TGTGCCAGCAGTCCGGGGTGGGGGGACACAGATACGCAGTATTTT
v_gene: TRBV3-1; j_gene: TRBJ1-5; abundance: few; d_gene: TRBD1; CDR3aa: CASSWDRKQPQHF; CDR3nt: TGTGCCAGCAGCTGGGACAGGAAACAGCCCCAGCATTTT
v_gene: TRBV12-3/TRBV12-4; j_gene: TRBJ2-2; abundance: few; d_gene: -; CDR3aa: CASSHDNTGELFF; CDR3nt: TGTGCCAGCAGCCACGATAACACCGGGGAGCTGTTTTTT
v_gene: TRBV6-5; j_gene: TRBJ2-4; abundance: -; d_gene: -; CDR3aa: CASSYWPGAPGLIQYF; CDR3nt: TGTGCCAGCAGTTACTGGCCAGGGGCGCCCGGTTTAATTCAGTACTTC
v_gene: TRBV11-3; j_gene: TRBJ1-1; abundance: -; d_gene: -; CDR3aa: CASSLDGVGAEAFF; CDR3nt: TGTGCCAGCAGCTTAGATGGCGTTGGGGCTGAAGCTTTCTTT
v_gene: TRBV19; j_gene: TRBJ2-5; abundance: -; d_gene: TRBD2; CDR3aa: CASSIAGGQGTQYF; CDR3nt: TGTGCCAGTAGTATAGCGGGGGGGCAAGGGACCCAGTACTTC
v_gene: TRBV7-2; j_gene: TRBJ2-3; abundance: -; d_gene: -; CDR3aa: CASSGFPQRKDTQYF; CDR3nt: TGTGCCAGCAGCGGATTTCCGCAGAGGAAAGATACGCAGTATTTT
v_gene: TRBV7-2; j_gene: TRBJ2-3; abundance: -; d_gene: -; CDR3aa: CASGFGGRSTDTQYF; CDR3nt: TGTGCCAGCGGGTTTGGGGGGAGAAGCACAGATACGCAGTATTTT
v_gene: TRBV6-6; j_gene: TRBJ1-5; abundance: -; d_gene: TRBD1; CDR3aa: CASSYSEDRADLLF; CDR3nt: TGTGCCAGCAGTTACTCCGAGGACAGGGCCGACCTATTATTT
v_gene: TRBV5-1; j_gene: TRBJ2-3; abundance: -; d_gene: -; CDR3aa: CASRERGSDTQYF; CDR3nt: TGCGCCAGCCGTGAGAGGGGGTCAGATACGCAGTATTTT
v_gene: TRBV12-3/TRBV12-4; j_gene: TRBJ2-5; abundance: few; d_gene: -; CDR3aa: CASRASTVQETQYF; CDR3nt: TGTGCCAGCAGGGCATCGACAGTCCAAGAGACCCAGTACTTC
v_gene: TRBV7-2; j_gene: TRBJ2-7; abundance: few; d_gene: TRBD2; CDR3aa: CASSFGGSFFYEQYF; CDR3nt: TGTGCCAGCAGCTTCGGGGGGAGCTTCTTCTACGAGCAGTACTTC
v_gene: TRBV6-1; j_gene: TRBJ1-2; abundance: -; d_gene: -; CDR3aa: CASSGQGMGLRGYTF; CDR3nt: TGTGCCAGCAGTGGCCAGGGAATGGGGTTGCGTGGCTACACCTTC
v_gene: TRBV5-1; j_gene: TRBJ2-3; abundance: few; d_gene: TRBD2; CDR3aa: CASSLAPGLAADTQYF; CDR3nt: TGCGCCAGCAGCTTGGCCCCGGGACTAGCGGCAGATACGCAGTATTTT
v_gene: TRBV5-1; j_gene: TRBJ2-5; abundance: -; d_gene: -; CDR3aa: CASTRTSAAETQYF; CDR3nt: TGCGCCAGCACTAGGACATCGGCGGCAGAGACCCAGTACTTC
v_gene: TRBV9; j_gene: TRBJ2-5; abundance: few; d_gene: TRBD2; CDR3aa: CASGLAPQETQYF; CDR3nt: TGTGCCAGCGGACTAGCGCCACAAGAGACCCAGTACTTC
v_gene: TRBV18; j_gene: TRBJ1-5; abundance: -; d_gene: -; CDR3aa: CASRLHPGTQHF; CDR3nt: TGTGCCAGCCGGCTTCACCCCGGGACCCAGCATTTT
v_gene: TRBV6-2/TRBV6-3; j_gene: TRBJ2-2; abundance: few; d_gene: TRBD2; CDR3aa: CASSYEAGASNTGELFF; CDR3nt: TGTGCCAGCAGTTACGAAGCGGGGGCCTCTAACACCGGGGAGCTGTTTTTT
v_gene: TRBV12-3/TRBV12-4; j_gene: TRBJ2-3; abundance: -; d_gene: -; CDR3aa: CASSLATLTDTQYF; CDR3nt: TGTGCCAGCAGTTTGGCAACTCTCACAGATACGCAGTATTTT
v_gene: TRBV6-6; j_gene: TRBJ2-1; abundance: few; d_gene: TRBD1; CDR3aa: CASSYPRTGEYEQFF; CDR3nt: TGTGCCAGCAGTTACCCAAGGACAGGGGAATATGAGCAGTTCTTC
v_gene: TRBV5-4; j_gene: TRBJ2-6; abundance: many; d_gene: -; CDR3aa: CASSSAEYVLNSGANVLTF; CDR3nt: TGTGCCAGCAGCTCGGCAGAGTACGTCCTTAACTCTGGGGCCAACGTCCTGACTTTC
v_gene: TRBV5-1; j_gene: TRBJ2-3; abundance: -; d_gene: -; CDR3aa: CASSLGQSGTDTQYF; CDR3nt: TGCGCCAGCAGCTTGGGACAATCGGGGACAGATACGCAGTATTTT
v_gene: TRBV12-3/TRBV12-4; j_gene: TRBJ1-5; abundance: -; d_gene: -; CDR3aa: CASTGRGGGNQPQHF; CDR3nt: TGTGCCAGCACTGGAAGGGGGGGAGGGAATCAGCCCCAGCATTTT
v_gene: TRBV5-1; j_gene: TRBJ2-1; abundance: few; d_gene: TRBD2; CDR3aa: CASSSEPSGGYNEQFF; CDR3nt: TGCGCCAGCAGTTCGGAACCTAGCGGGGGATACAATGAGCAGTTCTTC
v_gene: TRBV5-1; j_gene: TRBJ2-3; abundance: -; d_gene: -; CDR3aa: CASSLRGPSTDTQYF; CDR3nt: TGCGCCAGCAGCTTGCGCGGGCCTAGCACAGATACGCAGTATTTT
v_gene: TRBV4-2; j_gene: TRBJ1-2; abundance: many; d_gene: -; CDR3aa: CASSQVGTDGGYTF; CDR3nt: TGTGCCAGCAGCCAAGTCGGGACGGATGGCGGCTACACCTTC
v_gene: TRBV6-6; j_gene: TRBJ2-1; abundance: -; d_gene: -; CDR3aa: CASSYGSEQFF; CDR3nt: TGTGCCAGCAGTTACGGGAGTGAGCAGTTCTTC
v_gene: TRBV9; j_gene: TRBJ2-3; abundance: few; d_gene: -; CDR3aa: CASSVVGETDTQYF; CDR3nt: TGTGCCAGCAGCGTAGTAGGAGAGACAGATACGCAGTATTTT
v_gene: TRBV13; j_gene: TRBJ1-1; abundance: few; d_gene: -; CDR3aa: CASSTQGRGTEAFF; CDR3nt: TGTGCCAGCAGCACACAGGGCCGGGGCACTGAAGCTTTCTTT
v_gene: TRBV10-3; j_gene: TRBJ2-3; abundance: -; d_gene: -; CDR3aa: CAIWHSPSSSTDTQYF; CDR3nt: TGTGCCATCTGGCATTCCCCCTCCTCTAGCACAGATACGCAGTATTTT
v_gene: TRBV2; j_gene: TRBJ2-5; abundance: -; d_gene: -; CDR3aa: CASSLSIQETQYF; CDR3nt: TGTGCCAGCAGTCTTTCAATACAAGAGACCCAGTACTTC
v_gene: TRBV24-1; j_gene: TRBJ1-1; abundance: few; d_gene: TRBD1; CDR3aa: CATTAQGATEAFF; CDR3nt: TGTGCCACCACCGCCCAGGGGGCAACTGAAGCTTTCTTT
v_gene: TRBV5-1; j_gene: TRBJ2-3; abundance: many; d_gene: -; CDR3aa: CASSLVSSTDTQYF; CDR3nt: TGTGCCAGCAGCTTAGTAAGCAGCACAGATACGCAGTATTTT
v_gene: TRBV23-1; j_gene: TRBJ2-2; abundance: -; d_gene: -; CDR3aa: CASSQSPGRVIGELFF; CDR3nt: TGCGCCAGCAGTCAATCCCCTGGCAGGGTGATCGGGGAGCTGTTTTTT
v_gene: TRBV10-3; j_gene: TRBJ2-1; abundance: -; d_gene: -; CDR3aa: CAIFTMGEQFF; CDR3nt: TGTGCCATCTTTACTATGGGGGAGCAGTTCTTC
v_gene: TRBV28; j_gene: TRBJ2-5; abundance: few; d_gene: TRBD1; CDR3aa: CASSFGTGNQETQYF; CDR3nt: TGTGCCAGCAGTTTTGGGACAGGAAACCAAGAGACCCAGTACTTC
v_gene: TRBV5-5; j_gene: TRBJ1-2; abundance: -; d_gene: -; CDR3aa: CASSIDGTYGYTF; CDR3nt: TGTGCCAGCAGCATAGACGGGACCTATGGCTACACCTTC
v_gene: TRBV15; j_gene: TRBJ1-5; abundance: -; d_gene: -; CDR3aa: CATSSTAVSNQPQHF; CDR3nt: TGTGCCACCAGCAGCACGGCCGTCAGCAATCAGCCCCAGCATTTT
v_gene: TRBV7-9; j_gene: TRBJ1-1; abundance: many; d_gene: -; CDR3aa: CASSLTGEAFF; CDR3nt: TGTGCCAGCAGCTTAACCGGTGAAGCTTTCTTT
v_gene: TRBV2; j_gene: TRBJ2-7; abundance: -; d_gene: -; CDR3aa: CASSEQGRGYEQYF; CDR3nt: TGTGCCAGCAGTGAACAGGGCAGGGGCTACGAGCAGTACTTC